This section outlines one TCR beta chain sequence together with its context. Its antigen remains unknown. Germline CDR1 reads LNHDA; CDR2 reads SQIVND (reference sequence). The V gene lost 10 bases and the J gene lost 5 bases, with 18 bases spanning the gap. The CDR3 covers 14 residues. Receiving focal radiation plus CTLA-4 blockade with ipilimumab were patients who had chemo-refractory metastatic non-small-cell lung cancer. Measured with immunoSEQ multiplex PCR; TCRdb has only the in-frame clones, and not every one. The table shows 25,000 to 35,000 clones, with roughly four fifths occurring only once. The data were obtained in a study of radiotherapy plus CTLA-4 blockade in lung cancer. Study-wide results and limits: Strongest reported response predictors: early blood clone changes and post-radiation interferon-beta. There was expansion of tumor-derived TCR clones in blood after radiotherapy plus ipilimumab.

This chain joins TRBV19 and TRBJ2-4; no clear D. The input for sequencing was peripheral blood, taken from a patient treated with radiotherapy plus ipilimumab. The TCR originated in a human donor with non-small cell lung cancer that progressed on radiotherapy plus ipilimumab. CDR3 loop: CATKLTVLENIQYF. The CDR3 coding sequence is TGTGCCACCAAATTAACGGTTCTAGAAAACATTCAGTACTTC.